This TCR beta chain was sequenced for a study of cytomegalovirus exposure and HLA in healthy donors. Study at large: Membership in the Caucasian-associated ancestry cluster was found for about four fifths of 300 to 500 genotyped donors.

Comments on this clone: The antigen is not known.

Trimming pared 8 bases from V and 6 bases from J, leaving 9 bases between. Germline CDR1 reads MNHEY; CDR2 reads SVGAGI. The CDR3 has 11 amino acids. With 60 Vbeta and 13 Jbeta primers, the PCR was carried out. This table comes from immunoSEQ multiplex PCR, and its TCRdb copy is limited to in-frame clones, with some not included. This sample contains some 130,000 clones. Notes on the study in general: A later analysis reportedly found that, within productive TCRs, an Asian-associated ancestry cluster had fewer N-insertions than the mean observed across the approximately 690 donors. In a later analysis, V- and J-gene trimming of beta chains associated with a DCLRE1C missense variant, replicated independently.

This clonotype originated in a woman aged 35 to 49 in good health and CMV-seropositive. This chain connects TRBV6-5 to TRBJ2-3; D may be TRBD2 (5 bases). The sample was PBMCs. Here the CDR3 DNA reads TGTGCCAGCGCCGGGAAGGATACGCAGTATTTT. Translated, it gives CASAGKDTQYF.